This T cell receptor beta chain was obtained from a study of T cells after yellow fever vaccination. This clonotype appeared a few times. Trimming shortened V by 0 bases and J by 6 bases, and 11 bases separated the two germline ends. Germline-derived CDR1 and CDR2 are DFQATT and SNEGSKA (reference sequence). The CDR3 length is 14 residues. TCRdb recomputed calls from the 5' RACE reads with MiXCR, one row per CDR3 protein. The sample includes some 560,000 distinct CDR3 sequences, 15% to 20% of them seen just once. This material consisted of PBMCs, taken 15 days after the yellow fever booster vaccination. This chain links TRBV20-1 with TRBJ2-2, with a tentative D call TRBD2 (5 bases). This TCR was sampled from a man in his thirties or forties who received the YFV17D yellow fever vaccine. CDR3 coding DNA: TGCAGTGCTAGAGATCAGGAGGATCCCGGGGAGCTGTTTTTT. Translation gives CSARDQEDPGELFF.